A selection of T cell receptor beta chains follows, all from one sample in a study of shared clonotypes between healthy human individuals. Assay: immunoSEQ multiplex PCR; the TCRdb copy retains only in-frame clones and omits some. The table has about 510,000 clones, 90% to 97% seen once. The sample was naive CD4+ T cells sorted from blood. Receptors originate from a woman in her twenties or thirties in good health. Both conserved end residues are part of each CDR3. The D gene is left open where the match is weak. Clone size is shown for a subset of rows, as once, few, many or a class of expanded clone.

J gene,D gene,clone size,V gene,CDR3 DNA,CDR3 protein
TRBJ1-1,TRBD1,once,TRBV13,TGTGCCAGCAGCTTGAACAGGGGGAGAACTGAAGCTTTCTTT,CASSLNRGRTEAFF
TRBJ2-1,NA,once,TRBV5-1,TGCGCCAGCAGCCGTACTACCTACAATGAGCAGTTCTTC,CASSRTTYNEQFF
TRBJ2-7,TRBD2,NA,TRBV9,TGTGCCAGCAGCGTGACTAGCGGAAACTACGAGCAGTACTTC,CASSVTSGNYEQYF
TRBJ2-7,TRBD2,NA,TRBV4-2,TGTGCCAGCAGCCCCACTAGCGGGAGAACCCACGAGCAGTACTTC,CASSPTSGRTHEQYF
TRBJ2-5,NA,NA,TRBV6-1,TGTGCCAGCAGACAGAACCAAGAGACCCAGTACTTC,CASRQNQETQYF
TRBJ2-7,TRBD1,NA,TRBV28,TGTGCCTGCACCAATAGTGGGACAGGGGGCTACGAGCAGTACTTC,CACTNSGTGGYEQYF
TRBJ2-5,NA,NA,TRBV7-7,TGTGCCAGCAGCTTAGTGGAGCGAGAGACCCAGTACTTC,CASSLVERETQYF
TRBJ2-7,NA,NA,TRBV28,TGTGCCAGCAGCTCCACTAGCTACGAGCAGTACTTC,CASSSTSYEQYF
TRBJ2-7,TRBD2,NA,TRBV7-6,TGTGCCAGCAGTTCTATACGACTAGCGGGAGTTCTCGAGCAGTACTTC,CASSSIRLAGVLEQYF
TRBJ2-5,NA,NA,TRBV18,TGTGCCAGCTCACTCCGGCTACAAGAGACCCAGTACTTC,CASSLRLQETQYF
TRBJ1-3,NA,NA,TRBV28,TGTGCCAGCAAAGGAGGGCTTGACTCTGGAAACACCATATATTTT,CASKGGLDSGNTIYF
TRBJ2-1,TRBD1,NA,TRBV29-1,TGCAGCGTTGGACAGGGGGGATACAATGAGCAGTTCTTC,CSVGQGGYNEQFF
TRBJ2-7,NA,NA,TRBV7-8,TGTGCCAGCAGCTTTGGGGGCTCAAACGAGCAGTACTTC,CASSFGGSNEQYF
TRBJ2-7,NA,NA,TRBV28,TGTGCCAGCAGGGGCTTAGGGGGGCGGGACGAGCAGTACTTC,CASRGLGGRDEQYF
TRBJ2-7,TRBD2,NA,TRBV28,TGTGCCAGCAGTCTCGGGACTAGCGGGAGTTACGAGCAGTACTTC,CASSLGTSGSYEQYF
TRBJ1-1,TRBD1,NA,TRBV28,TGTGCCAGCAGGCCCGGAGGACAGGGAGATAATTCGGCATTT,CASRPGGQGDNSAF
TRBJ2-7,TRBD1,NA,TRBV5-1,TGCGCCAGCAGCTTGAACATTCCGGGACAGGGTTCCTACGAGCAGTACTTC,CASSLNIPGQGSYEQYF
TRBJ2-6,NA,NA,TRBV6-1,TGTGCCAGCAGTGAATTAGGGAGGGCCAACGTCCTGACTTTC,CASSELGRANVLTF
TRBJ2-1,NA,NA,TRBV5-1,TGCGCCAGCCAAGAAGTGGGGACCTTCGACAATGAGCAGTTCTTC,CASQEVGTFDNEQFF
TRBJ2-2,NA,NA,TRBV18,TGTGCCAGCTCACCCCGTGGGGGATCGAACACCGGGGAGCTGTTTTTT,CASSPRGGSNTGELFF
TRBJ2-1,NA,NA,TRBV4-1,TGCGCCAGCAGCCCCCAGGACTCCTACAATGAGCAGTTCTTC,CASSPQDSYNEQFF
TRBJ2-7,NA,NA,TRBV10-3,TGTGCCACCAAAATCTCTTCCCTCTACGAGCAGTACTTC,CATKISSLYEQYF
TRBJ1-2,NA,NA,TRBV28,TGTGCCAGCAGTTGGGAATATTATGGCTACACCTTC,CASSWEYYGYTF
TRBJ2-1,NA,NA,TRBV18,TGTGCCAGCTCACCACCGCAGACAGGTTTTACGGATGAGCAGTTCTTC,CASSPPQTGFTDEQFF
TRBJ1-2,NA,NA,TRBV9,TGTGCCAGCAGCGCGAAACACCAGAACTATGGCTACACCTTC,CASSAKHQNYGYTF
TRBJ2-1,TRBD2,NA,TRBV11-3,TGTGCCAGCAGCTTGGCTAGCGGGCTCTACAATGAGCAGTTCTTC,CASSLASGLYNEQFF
TRBJ2-3,NA,NA,TRBV28,TGTGCCAGCAGGTCCGTGGGGACAGATACGCAGTATTTT,CASRSVGTDTQYF
TRBJ2-7,TRBD2,NA,TRBV27,TGTGCCAGCAGATTCGCTAGCGGAAGCTCCTACGAGCAGTACTTC,CASRFASGSSYEQYF
TRBJ1-2,NA,NA,TRBV19,TGTGCCAGTAGTTGGGGGGCAGGGGGCTACACCTTC,CASSWGAGGYTF
TRBJ1-5,NA,NA,TRBV10-3,TGTGCCATCAGTGAGTCGTTGAATCAGCCCCAGCATTTT,CAISESLNQPQHF
TRBJ2-3,NA,NA,TRBV19,TGTGCCAGTAGTATAGCGGGCCGAAGAGCAGATACGCAGTATTTT,CASSIAGRRADTQYF
TRBJ2-2,NA,NA,TRBV28,TGTGCCAGCAGTTTTGACCAAAGAAACACCGGGGAGCTGTTTTTT,CASSFDQRNTGELFF
TRBJ2-4,NA,NA,TRBV15,TGTGCCACCAGCATACAACTAGCCAAAAACATTCAGTACTTC,CATSIQLAKNIQYF
TRBJ1-3,NA,NA,TRBV9,TGTGCCAGCAGCGTGACATCCTCTGGAAACACCATATATTTT,CASSVTSSGNTIYF
TRBJ1-3,NA,few,TRBV11-2,TGTGCCAGCAGCTTTTCGGACTCTGGAAACACCATATATTTT,CASSFSDSGNTIYF
TRBJ2-1,NA,NA,TRBV7-9,TGTGCCAGCAGCTTAGCCGGGAGCTCCTACAATGAGCAGTTCTTC,CASSLAGSSYNEQFF
TRBJ1-2,NA,NA,TRBV27,TGTGCCAGCAGGTTAATGGGGGGCGCGAAGGGCTACACCTTC,CASRLMGGAKGYTF
TRBJ1-2,NA,NA,TRBV5-4,TGTGCCAGCAGCTTGAGGCACGGAGGGAACTATGGCTACACCTTC,CASSLRHGGNYGYTF
TRBJ2-2,TRBD1,NA,TRBV6-4,TGTGCCAGCCGGCGACAGGGTCCCACCGGGGAGCTGTTTTTT,CASRRQGPTGELFF
TRBJ2-1,NA,NA,TRBV5-4,TGTGCCAGCAGCTTGTGGTCTTTGGATGAGCAGTTCTTC,CASSLWSLDEQFF
TRBJ1-3,NA,NA,TRBV11-2,TGTGCCAGCAGCTTAGATGGTGTCTTGTGGAACACCATATATTTT,CASSLDGVLWNTIYF